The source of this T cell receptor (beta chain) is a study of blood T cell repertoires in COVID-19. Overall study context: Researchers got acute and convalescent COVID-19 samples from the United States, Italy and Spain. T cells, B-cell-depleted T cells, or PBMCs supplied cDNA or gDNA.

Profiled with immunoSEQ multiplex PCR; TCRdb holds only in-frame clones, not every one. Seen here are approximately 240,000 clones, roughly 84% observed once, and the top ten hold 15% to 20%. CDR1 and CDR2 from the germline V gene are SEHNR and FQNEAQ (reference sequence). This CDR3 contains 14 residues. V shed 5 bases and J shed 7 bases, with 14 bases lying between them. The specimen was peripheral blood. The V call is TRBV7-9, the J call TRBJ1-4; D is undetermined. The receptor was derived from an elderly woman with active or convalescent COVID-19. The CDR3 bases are TGTGCCAGCAGCCCTGGACGGGAGGGTGAAAAACTGTTTTTT. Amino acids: CASSPGREGEKLFF.